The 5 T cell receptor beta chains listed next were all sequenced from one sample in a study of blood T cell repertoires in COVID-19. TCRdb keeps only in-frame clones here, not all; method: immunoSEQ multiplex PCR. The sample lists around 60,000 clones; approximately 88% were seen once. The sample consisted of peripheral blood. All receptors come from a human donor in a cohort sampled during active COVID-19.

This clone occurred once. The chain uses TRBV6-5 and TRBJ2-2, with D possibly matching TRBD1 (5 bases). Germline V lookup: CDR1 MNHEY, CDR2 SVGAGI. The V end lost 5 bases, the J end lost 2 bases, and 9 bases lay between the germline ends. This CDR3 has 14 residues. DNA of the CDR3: TGTGCCAGCAGTCCCGGACACAACACCGGGGAGCTGTTTTTT. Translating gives CASSPGHNTGELFF.

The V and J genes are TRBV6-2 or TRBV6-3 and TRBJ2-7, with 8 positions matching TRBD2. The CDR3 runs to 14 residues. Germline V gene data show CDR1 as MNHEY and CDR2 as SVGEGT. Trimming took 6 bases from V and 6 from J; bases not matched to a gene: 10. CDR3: CASSPIAGLLEQYF. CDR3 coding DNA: TGTGCCAGCAGCCCAATAGCGGGGTTGCTCGAGCAGTACTTC.

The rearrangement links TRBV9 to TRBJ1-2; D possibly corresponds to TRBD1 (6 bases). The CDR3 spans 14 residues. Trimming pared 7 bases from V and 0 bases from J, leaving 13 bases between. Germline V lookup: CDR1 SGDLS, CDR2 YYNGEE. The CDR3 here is CASGYRASNYGYTF. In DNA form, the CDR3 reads TGTGCCAGCGGGTACAGGGCATCTAACTATGGCTACACCTTC.

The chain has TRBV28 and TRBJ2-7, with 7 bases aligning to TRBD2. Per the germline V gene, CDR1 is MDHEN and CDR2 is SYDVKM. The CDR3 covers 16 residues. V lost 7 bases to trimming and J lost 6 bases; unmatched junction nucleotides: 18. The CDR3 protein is CASTPWGEGSPAEQYF. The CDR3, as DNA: TGTGCCAGCACTCCCTGGGGGGAGGGCTCCCCCGCCGAGCAGTACTTC.

This CDR3 is CASSGGKRLVCSTSCISYNEQFF. The DNA of the CDR3 is TGTGCCAGCAGTGGGGGAAAGAGACTAGTTTGTTCCACTTCCTGTATCTCCTACAATGAGCAGTTCTTC. The chain recombines TRBV6-9 with TRBJ2-1, with D possibly TRBD2 on 6 matching bases. This CDR3 comprises 23 residues. Between the trimmed V and J ends, which lost 5 bases and 0 bases, there was a span of 35 bases. The germline V gene encodes CDR1 MNHGY and CDR2 SVAAGI.